The rows below give T cell receptor beta chains drawn from one sample of a study of identical twins. TCRdb re-analysed the 5' RACE reads in MiXCR, keeping a single row per CDR3 protein. This sample carries a few hundred thousand distinct CDR3 sequences, 8.5% to 10% of them seen once, and the ten largest clones take roughly 9%. The material sequenced was naive T cells sorted from blood. These receptor sequences come from a woman aged 45-65 years in good health. Both conserved end residues are part of each CDR3. D genes are given only for firm matches. Size is omitted from some rows. Given values are once, few, many or a class for expanded clones.

clone size	V gene	J gene	CDR3 length	D gene	CDR3 DNA	CDR3 protein
few	TRBV4-1	TRBJ1-3	15	NA	TGCGCCAGCAGCCACGAAGGTCGGTCTGGAAACACCATATATTTT	CASSHEGRSGNTIYF
few	TRBV9	TRBJ1-5	15	NA	TGTGCCAGCAGCACTGGGCCGGGCCTGAATCAGCCCCAGCATTTT	CASSTGPGLNQPQHF
few	TRBV27	TRBJ1-6	14	NA	TGTGCCAGCAGTTTATCGGGGGGTGGGGCCTCCCTCCACTTT	CASSLSGGGASLHF
NA	TRBV14	TRBJ2-7	18	TRBD1	TGTGCCAGCAGCCAAGATGTTTTGGGTCCCGGGACAGACTACGAGCAGTACTTC	CASSQDVLGPGTDYEQYF
few	TRBV24-1	TRBJ2-1	21	NA	TGTGCCACCAGTGATTCCTTATTCTTCGGTCGCGGGCCGAGCTCCTACAATGAGCAGTTCTTC	CATSDSLFFGRGPSSYNEQFF
few	TRBV5-1	TRBJ2-6	11	NA	TGCGCCAGCAGTGATACTAACGTCCTGACTTTC	CASSDTNVLTF
NA	TRBV5-1	TRBJ2-3	15	NA	TGCGCCAGCAGCTGGTGGGGGGCCTCAACAGATACGCAGTATTTT	CASSWWGASTDTQYF
many	TRBV12-3/TRBV12-4	TRBJ1-2	15	NA	TGTGCCAGCAGTTTAAGGGACACCCAATCCTATGGCTACACCTTC	CASSLRDTQSYGYTF
NA	TRBV20-1	TRBJ2-1	17	NA	TGCAGTGCAAGAGGGACCTCGCTACAAGGTGTCTACAATGAGCAGTTCTTC	CSARGTSLQGVYNEQFF
many	TRBV5-1	TRBJ2-2	17	TRBD2	TGCGCCAGCAGCTACAATTTAGCGGGATCAGACACCGGGGAGCTGTTTTTT	CASSYNLAGSDTGELFF
NA	TRBV6-4	TRBJ2-1	16	NA	TGTGCCAGCAGTTTCCGCGGGGCTAGTACCTACAATGAGCAGTTCTTC	CASSFRGASTYNEQFF
many	TRBV7-2	TRBJ2-1	19	TRBD2	TGTGCCAGCAGCCCCGGGACTAGCGGGAGGCGAGGAGGGGTCAATGAGCAGTTCTTC	CASSPGTSGRRGGVNEQFF
many	TRBV9	TRBJ2-1	13	NA	TGTGCCAGCAGCGTAGGGGTGCAGAATGAGCAGTTCTTC	CASSVGVQNEQFF
NA	TRBV20-1	TRBJ1-1	13	NA	TGCAGTGCTAGGGGGACGGGGAACACTGAAGCTTTCTTT	CSARGTGNTEAFF
few	TRBV29-1	TRBJ2-7	13	NA	TGCAGCGTTGGCCTGGGACGGACCTACGAGCAGTACTTC	CSVGLGRTYEQYF
NA	TRBV24-1	TRBJ2-1	16	TRBD1	TGTGCCACCAGTGATGCCTGGGACAGCAACTACAATGAGCAGTTCTTC	CATSDAWDSNYNEQFF
many	TRBV7-9	TRBJ2-7	14	NA	TGTGCCAGCAGCTCCAGCACTAGCAGTTACGAGCAGTACTTC	CASSSSTSSYEQYF
few	TRBV5-1	TRBJ1-1	15	TRBD1	TGCGCCAGCAGTGGGACAGGGGGGATGAACACTGAAGCTTTCTTT	CASSGTGGMNTEAFF
many	TRBV29-1	TRBJ1-4	13	TRBD1	TGCAGCGTGACAGGGGGAGGAAATGAAAAACTGTTTTTT	CSVTGGGNEKLFF
NA	TRBV10-3	TRBJ2-1	16	TRBD2	TGTGCCATCAGTGAGGAAATGCTAGCGGGAGTAGATGAGCAGTTCTTC	CAISEEMLAGVDEQFF
many	TRBV12-3/TRBV12-4	TRBJ2-3	11	NA	TGTGCCAGCAGTTTAGGAGATACGCAGTATTTT	CASSLGDTQYF
NA	TRBV6-5	TRBJ2-3	17	TRBD2	TGTGCCAGCAGTTACGGGACTAGCGGAGTCAGCACAGATACGCAGTATTTT	CASSYGTSGVSTDTQYF
NA	TRBV20-1	TRBJ2-2	13	NA	TGCAGTGCTAGAAAAAGGGTCACCGGGGAGCTGTTTTTT	CSARKRVTGELFF
few	TRBV6-1	TRBJ1-5	15	TRBD1	TGTGCCAGCAGTGACGGGACAGGGGTCGGTCAGCCCCAGCATTTT	CASSDGTGVGQPQHF
NA	TRBV3-1	TRBJ2-5	16	NA	TGTGCCAGCAGCCAAAGAGATCCTCTCCTGGGGGAGACCCAGTACTTC	CASSQRDPLLGETQYF
few	TRBV5-1	TRBJ2-1	15	TRBD2	TGCGCCAGCAGCTTGGGTCCTAGCGGGATGAATGAGCAGTTCTTC	CASSLGPSGMNEQFF
NA	TRBV7-9	TRBJ2-5	15	TRBD1	TGTGCCAGCAGCCGCGGGACAGGGGCCGGCGAGACCCAGTACTTC	CASSRGTGAGETQYF
few	TRBV3-1	TRBJ2-5	18	TRBD2	TGTGCCAGCAGCCAAGATTCAGAGGTACTAGCCGGGAGGGAGACCCAGTACTTC	CASSQDSEVLAGRETQYF
few	TRBV9	TRBJ2-6	16	NA	TGTGCCAGCAGCGTGTTATTTGACTCTGGGGCCAACGTCCTGACTTTC	CASSVLFDSGANVLTF
few	TRBV3-1	TRBJ1-2	15	TRBD1	TGTGCCAGCAGCCCCCGACCGGACAGGGTGAGCGGCTACACCTTC	CASSPRPDRVSGYTF
many	TRBV29-1	TRBJ2-3	12	TRBD1	TGCAGCGTTGGACAGGGTGGAGATACGCAGTATTTT	CSVGQGGDTQYF
few	TRBV20-1	TRBJ1-5	15	TRBD1	TGCAGTGCTCGTCCCGGACAGGGAGGCAATCAGCCCCAGCATTTT	CSARPGQGGNQPQHF
NA	TRBV12-3/TRBV12-4	TRBJ2-7	15	TRBD1	TGTGCCAGCAGATTGACAGGGGGCGCGTCCTACGAGCAGTACTTC	CASRLTGGASYEQYF
NA	TRBV11-2	TRBJ1-6	16	NA	TGTGCCAGCAGCCAAGTAGTTGGGTCCTATAATTCACCCCTCCACTTT	CASSQVVGSYNSPLHF
few	TRBV7-9	TRBJ2-1	15	TRBD1	TGTGCCAGCAGCTTACCGGGACAGGGGGCATTTGAGCAGTTCTTC	CASSLPGQGAFEQFF
NA	TRBV10-3	TRBJ2-5	16	TRBD2	TGTGCCATCAGTGAATCATCGGGCAGGGAGGGAGTTATCCCGAACTTC	CAISESSGREGVIPNF
few	TRBV5-1	TRBJ2-7	14	NA	TGCGCCAGCAGCTTGGCCCCGGGGATCGACGAGCAGTACTTC	CASSLAPGIDEQYF
NA	TRBV5-6	TRBJ1-6	14	TRBD1	TGTGCCAGCAGCCAGGGACAGCCGGGTTCACCCCTCCACTTT	CASSQGQPGSPLHF
few	TRBV27	TRBJ2-7	14	TRBD2	TGTGCCAGCAGTCCCGGGACTAGCGTCTACGAGCAGTACTTC	CASSPGTSVYEQYF
many	TRBV4-1	TRBJ2-2	17	TRBD1	TGCGCCAGCAGCCACCTAACCATTCGACAGGGGGCGTGGGAGCTGTTTTTT	CASSHLTIRQGAWELFF
few	TRBV3-1	TRBJ2-3	14	NA	TGTGCCAGCAGGCAAAGACTAGACACAGATACGCAGTATTTT	CASRQRLDTDTQYF
many	TRBV27	TRBJ2-1	14	TRBD2	TGTGCCAGCATCCTAGCGGGGAATTACAATGAGCAGTTCTTC	CASILAGNYNEQFF